Included here is one TCR beta chain sequence, with context. The antigen is undetermined. This sample stems from a study of Ad26.COV2.S vaccination and SARS-CoV-2 variants. Overall study: Administration of Ad26.COV2.S was intramuscular, either once or twice 56 days apart. Study conclusions and caveats: A substantial breadth of spike-specific CD8+ and CD4+ T cell responses after vaccination has been reported. Participants in the vaccine arm had higher spike-specific TCR breadth; placebo recipients had lower.

This CDR3 has 13 residues. The germline V gene encodes CDR1 MNHEY and CDR2 SMNVEV (reference sequence). Trimming at V came to 7 bases and at J to 4 bases, leaving 4 bases not matched to a gene. TCRdb's table, derived via immunoSEQ multiplex PCR, lists solely in-frame clones and lacks some. The sample carries around 450,000 clones, roughly 91% recorded once. As for treatment: around 19 received Ad26.COV2.S at low or high dose, single or two shots; about five received placebo; per-sample allocation not given. All samples were drawn on day 63, counting from the first vaccine or placebo injection. It was an adult aged 18-55 years in Boston who was the donor.

The genes are TRBV27 and TRBJ2-3; the match to TRBD2 covers 8 bases. This specimen consisted of peripheral blood, obtained in a trial of Ad26.COV2.S vaccine versus placebo. This clonotype originated in a person aged 18 to 65 who received the Ad26.COV2.S COVID-19 vaccine or a placebo. CDR3 amino acids: CASIGRDSDTQYF. Written as DNA, the CDR3 is TGTGCCAGCATCGGGAGGGACTCAGATACGCAGTATTTT.